Presented here are 21 T cell receptor beta chains from one specimen sequenced in a study of CD8 T cells in Susac syndrome. Random hexamers were used to reverse transcribe roughly 0.45 to 1 ug of RNA. TCRdb ran MiXCR on the immunoSEQ multiplex PCR reads and lists one entry per CDR3 protein. The repertoire consists of some 200,000 distinct CDR3 sequences, with about 95% occurring once and the leading ten covering 0.1%. Sequencing was done on a sample of CD4+ T cells from PBMCs. Every receptor here comes from a human donor in good health.

V gene TRBV15 combines with J gene TRBJ2-3; D gene ambiguous. This CDR3 region has 16 residues. Trimming shortened V by 0 bases and J by 1 base, and 11 bases separated the two germline ends. Germline V CDR1 and CDR2: LNHNV, YYDKDF (reference sequence). The CDR3: CATSREAPVCTDTQYF. The CDR3 DNA reads TGTGCCACCAGCAGAGAGGCCCCAGTTTGCACAGATACGCAGTATTTT.

The table lists this clonotype with a count of one. J is TRBJ1-4 and V is TRBV20-1; D uncertain. With 0 bases removed from V and 8 bases from J, the gap between germline ends came to 13 bases. Germline assignment: CDR1 DFQATT and CDR2 SNEGSKA (reference sequence). This CDR3 comprises 14 residues. The CDR3 DNA reads TGCAGTGCTAGAGATAAGAGGGTGGAAGAAAAACTGTTTTTT. It yields the protein CSARDKRVEEKLFF.

The CDR3 loop is CAWASGQGLDNEQFF. The CDR3 DNA follows: TGTGCCTGGGCTTCGGGGCAGGGCTTGGACAATGAGCAGTTCTTC. This chain links TRBV30 with TRBJ2-1, with D tentatively TRBD1 or TRBD2 (5 bases each). V was shortened by 5 bases and J by 5 bases, with 19 bases between the two germline ends. Per germline, CDR1 GTSNPN and CDR2 SVGIG (reference sequence). This CDR3 is built from 15 residues.

V usage is TRBV15 and J usage is TRBJ1-2, with no clear D. This CDR3 region has 16 residues. V was trimmed by 1 base and J by 0 bases, leaving 12 bases between them. Per the germline V gene, CDR1 is LNHNV and CDR2 is YYDKDF (reference sequence). CDR3 region: CATSRVVASSNYGYTF. For the CDR3, the DNA is TGTGCCACCAGCAGAGTCGTTGCCAGCTCTAACTATGGCTACACCTTC.

The chain carries TRBV30 and TRBJ1-5; 8 positions agree with TRBD1. The CDR3 consists of 13 residues. Germline CDR1 is GTSNPN and CDR2 is SVGIG (reference sequence). J was trimmed by 4 bases and V by 2 bases; bases with no gene match: 1. CDR3 amino acids: CAWSNRGNQPQHF. Written as DNA, the CDR3 is TGTGCCTGGAGTAACAGGGGGAATCAGCCCCAGCATTTT.

The CDR3 loop reads CASSPGTGTYNEQFF. In DNA form, the CDR3 reads TGTGCCAGCAGCCCCGGGACAGGGACCTACAATGAGCAGTTCTTC. The V call is TRBV12-3 or TRBV12-4, the J call TRBJ2-1; 9 nucleotides agree with TRBD1. After removal of 6 bases from V and 2 bases from J, the junction contained 5 bases not matched to a gene. The CDR3 covers 15 residues.

This clonotype was seen once. The chain uses TRBV6-5 and TRBJ2-7; D is ambiguous. Germline V lookup: CDR1 MNHEY, CDR2 SVGAGI. The CDR3 sequence is 13 residues long. V was clipped by 10 bases and J by 1 base, with 14 bases between them. CDR3 region: CATHSRVSYEQYF. The CDR3 DNA reads TGTGCCACGCACTCTCGAGTTTCCTACGAGCAGTACTTC.

The chain uses TRBV29-1 and TRBJ2-3, with D perhaps TRBD1 or TRBD2 (5 bases each). Germline V CDR1 and CDR2: SQVTM, ANQGSEA. The length of the CDR3 is 14 residues. Trimming cost V 3 bases and J 0 bases, with 10 bases left between them. CDR3 DNA: TGCAGCGTTGATGGGACGTTTAGCACAGATACGCAGTATTTT. Protein: CSVDGTFSTDTQYF.

The V gene is TRBV4-3, the J gene TRBJ1-4; D not certain. This CDR3 region has 13 residues. In germline, CDR1 is LGHNA, CDR2 YSLEER. The V and J ends lost 2 bases and 8 bases respectively, with 9 bases between them. CDR3 sequence: CASSQQWREKLFF. The CDR3 region has the DNA TGCGCCAGCAGCCAACAATGGCGCGAAAAACTGTTTTTT.

The chain employs TRBV19 and TRBJ1-5; 12 bases are shared with TRBD1. With V trimmed by 7 bases and J by 6 bases, 7 bases remained unmatched. CDR3 size: 15 residues. Germline CDR1 reads LNHDA; CDR2 reads SQIVND (reference sequence). The CDR3 reads CASKKGQGAFQPQHF. The CDR3 nucleotides read TGTGCCAGTAAGAAGGGACAGGGGGCTTTTCAGCCCCAGCATTTT.

As DNA, the CDR3 is TGTGCCAGCAGCCATTTACAGGGGGTAGTAGAGGAGCAGTACTTC. It codes for CASSHLQGVVEEQYF. V usage is TRBV4-2 and J usage is TRBJ2-7, with 8 bases identical to TRBD1. In germline, CDR1 is LGHNA, CDR2 YNFKEQ. V lost 3 bases, J lost 7 bases, and 11 bases stayed unmatched. The CDR3 runs 15 residues.

The chain couples TRBV29-1 to TRBJ2-7, with TRBD2 as a possible D gene (5 bases). Per the germline V gene, CDR1 is SQVTM and CDR2 is ANQGSEA. This CDR3 is 14 amino acids long. Trimming took off 5 bases at V and 2 bases at J, with 16 bases between the two ends. The CDR3 is CSVQILAGAYEQYF. The CDR3 region has the DNA TGCAGCGTTCAGATCCTAGCTGGAGCCTACGAGCAGTACTTC.

This clonotype was observed a single time. The chain combines TRBV30 with TRBJ2-1, with TRBD2 matching 9 bases. With 4 bases clipped from V and 4 bases from J, the junction kept 5 bases outside the gene matches. The germline V gene encodes CDR1 GTSNPN and CDR2 SVGIG (reference sequence). CDR3 length: 14 amino acids. The CDR3 protein is CAWKRAGGYNEQFF. The CDR3, as DNA: TGTGCCTGGAAAAGGGCGGGAGGGTACAATGAGCAGTTCTTC.

This clonotype was detected only once. V usage is TRBV5-4 and J usage is TRBJ2-7; maybe TRBD2 (6 bases). The V end was cut by 4 bases, the J end by 6 bases, with 11 bases between. The germline V gene has CDR1 SGHNT and CDR2 YYREEE (reference sequence). The CDR3 length is 12 residues. Written as DNA, the CDR3 is TGTGCCAGCAGCCCAGGAGGGGCCGAGCAGTACTTC. It yields the protein CASSPGGAEQYF.

The chain combines TRBV6-2 or TRBV6-3 with TRBJ2-1, with 9 bases that match TRBD1. Germline CDR1 reads MNHEY; CDR2 reads SVGEGT. The CDR3 runs 15 residues. With 9 bases clipped from V and 4 bases from J, the junction kept 10 bases outside the gene matches. CDR3 bases: TGTGCCAGTCGGGCCGGGGACAGGGATTACAATGAGCAGTTCTTC. Translation gives CASRAGDRDYNEQFF.

This clonotype was counted a single time. V is TRBV20-1 and J is TRBJ2-2; the D is unclear. The CDR3 consists of 13 residues. The germline V gene encodes CDR1 DFQATT and CDR2 SNEGSKA (reference sequence). Trimming pared 2 bases from V and 0 bases from J, leaving 4 bases between. The CDR3 is CSARQANTGELFF. In DNA form, the CDR3 reads TGCAGTGCTAGACAGGCGAACACCGGGGAGCTGTTTTTT.

This chain joins TRBV5-1 and TRBJ1-5; D not resolved. With 0 bases removed from V and 2 bases from J, the gap between germline ends came to 12 bases. Germline V gene lookup returns CDR1 SGHRS and CDR2 YFSETQ. CDR3 length: 16 residues. The CDR3 protein is CASSLDPNLGNQPQHF. CDR3 sequence (DNA): TGCGCCAGCAGCTTGGATCCAAACCTGGGCAATCAGCCCCAGCATTTT.

V and J are TRBV20-1 and TRBJ2-7; 12 nucleotides line up with TRBD2. CDR3 length: 16 amino acids. From germline, CDR1 is DFQATT and CDR2 SNEGSKA (reference sequence). The J segment lost 4 bases and the V segment lost 1 base, leaving 8 bases of the junction unmatched. The CDR3 DNA sequence: TGCAGTGCTAGAGGTATGACTAGCGGGAGCCTTTACGAGCAGTACTTC. Translating it yields CSARGMTSGSLYEQYF.

This rearrangement joins TRBV29-1 to TRBJ2-1; 10 nucleotides line up with TRBD2. The CDR3 covers 15 residues. The germline V gene encodes CDR1 SQVTM and CDR2 ANQGSEA. J was trimmed by 9 bases and V by 6 bases; bases with no gene match: 14. In nucleotides, the CDR3 is TGCAGCGTCGCCCGTGGAGCGGGAGGGCCTGGTGAGCAGTTCTTC. Its protein is CSVARGAGGPGEQFF.

CDR3 bases: TGTGCCAGCAGTTCGGGAGTGTCGTACGAGCAGTACTTC. Amino acids: CASSSGVSYEQYF. V and J are TRBV6-2 or TRBV6-3 and TRBJ2-7; D may be TRBD2 (6 bases). The V and J ends lost 4 bases and 4 bases respectively, with 11 bases between them. This CDR3 has 13 amino acids. Per germline, CDR1 MNHEY and CDR2 SVGEGT.

The chain combines TRBV28 with TRBJ1-1; TRBD1 might be the D (5 bases). Germline values: CDR1 MDHEN, CDR2 SYDVKM. V was trimmed by 8 bases and J by 1 base, leaving 14 bases between them. The CDR3 is 14 residues long. CDR3 residues: CASAVDGTNTEAFF. CDR3 sequence (DNA): TGTGCCAGCGCGGTAGACGGGACGAACACTGAAGCTTTCTTT.